Listed below are T cell receptor beta chains from one sample, sequenced in a study of shared clonotypes between healthy human individuals. TCRdb keeps only in-frame clones here, not all; method: immunoSEQ multiplex PCR. This table holds over 95,000 clones, approximately 70% found once. The material sequenced was memory CD8+ T cells sorted from blood. These receptors originate from a woman aged 25 to 39 in good health. The CDR3 runs from the conserved cysteine through the conserved F or W. The D gene is left open where the match is weak. Size tells how often a clone was seen (once, few, many) or the class of an expanded clone, and some rows leave it out.

d_call,j_call,v_call,clone_size,cdr3_nt,cdr3_aa
NA,TRBJ1-1,TRBV7-9,NA,TGTGCCAGCAGCATAGGTCTCGAGGGAACTGAAGCTTTCTTT,CASSIGLEGTEAFF
TRBD1,TRBJ1-4,TRBV9,NA,TGTGCCAGCAGCGGGGGACAGTACTCCCCGCGTGCAACTAATGAAAAACTGTTTTTT,CASSGGQYSPRATNEKLFF
TRBD2,TRBJ2-7,TRBV5-1,NA,TGCGCCAGCAGCTTGGTTGGTAGCGGGGATTCCTACGAGCAGTACTTC,CASSLVGSGDSYEQYF
NA,TRBJ1-1,TRBV9,NA,TGTGCCAGCAGTTACTCGGCGAACACTGAAGCTTTCTTT,CASSYSANTEAFF
TRBD1,TRBJ2-1,TRBV28,once,TGTGCCAGCAGTTTATGGCCCTCTACAGGGGACAATGAGCAGTTCTTC,CASSLWPSTGDNEQFF
TRBD1,TRBJ1-4,TRBV4-2,NA,TGTGCCAGCAGCCAAGACAAGGCAGGGGGCGTCGAAAAACTGTTTTTT,CASSQDKAGGVEKLFF
NA,TRBJ1-5,TRBV7-2,few,TGTGCCAGCAGTTTAACCCCTCAGGGTCAGCCCCAGCATTTT,CASSLTPQGQPQHF
NA,TRBJ1-1,TRBV5-4,NA,TGTGCCAGCAGCTTGAATGTCGGGAGCGCTGAAGCTTTCTTT,CASSLNVGSAEAFF
NA,TRBJ2-2,TRBV25-1,NA,TGTGCCAGTCATTCTACCGGGGAGCTGTTTTTT,CASHSTGELFF
TRBD1,TRBJ2-7,TRBV28,NA,TGTGCCATCTCCCCTTGGGACAGGGGGATCTACGAGCAGTACTTC,CAISPWDRGIYEQYF
TRBD1,TRBJ1-2,TRBV4-2,NA,TGTGCCAGCAGCCAAGAGACAGGGTACTATGGCTACACCTTC,CASSQETGYYGYTF
NA,TRBJ2-7,TRBV2,NA,TGTGCCAGCAGTGAAGTTCCTACCCGCCCTCCGGGTGAGCAGTACTTC,CASSEVPTRPPGEQYF
NA,TRBJ2-7,TRBV7-6,once,TGTGCCAGCGGGAACTACGAGCAGTACTTC,CASGNYEQYF
NA,TRBJ2-1,TRBV4-2,NA,TGTGCCAGCAGCCCTTTTCACCGGGACGCGGGCGTCAATGAGCAGTTCTTC,CASSPFHRDAGVNEQFF
TRBD2,TRBJ2-7,TRBV2,NA,TGTGCCAGCAGTGAAGGACAGCGGGAGTTTTACGAGCAGTACTTC,CASSEGQREFYEQYF
NA,TRBJ2-7,TRBV7-9,NA,TGTGCCAGCAGCTTATTTCAGACTGGGGACGAGCAGTACTTC,CASSLFQTGDEQYF
NA,TRBJ2-6,TRBV7-9,NA,TGTGCCAGCAGCCAAGACGGGGACTCTGGGGCCAACGTCCTGACTTTC,CASSQDGDSGANVLTF
TRBD2,TRBJ2-3,TRBV27,NA,TGTGCCAGCAGATGGACTAGCGACAGCACAGATACGCAGTATTTT,CASRWTSDSTDTQYF
NA,TRBJ1-5,TRBV28,NA,TGTGCCAGCAGTTCCCCCCAGGACAGTCGCATCTTCTTTAGCAATCAGCCCCAGCATTTT,CASSSPQDSRIFFSNQPQHF
TRBD2,TRBJ2-1,TRBV28,NA,TGTGCCAGCAGTAGGACTAGCGGGAGATTTAGGGGCTTCAATGAGCAGTTCTTC,CASSRTSGRFRGFNEQFF
NA,TRBJ2-7,TRBV2,NA,TGTGCCAGCAGCTGGCTTTCCAGGCGCCACGAGCAGTACTTC,CASSWLSRRHEQYF
NA,TRBJ2-1,TRBV23-1,NA,TGCGCCAGCAGGGGTATGACCTCCTACAATGAGCAGTTCTTC,CASRGMTSYNEQFF